This TCR beta chain was documented in a study of blood T cells in healthy people across ages. Through a sample-barcoded 5' primer and a J-beta primer mix, a second PCR was run for about 7 to 12 cycles. TCRdb re-called the 5' RACE reads through MiXCR, storing one row per CDR3 protein. This sample carries some 920,000 distinct CDR3 sequences, 51% of them seen once, and the ten largest clones take over 20%. Germline CDR1 reads ENHRY; CDR2 reads SYGVKD. The CDR3 contains 16 residues. The V and J ends lost 8 bases and 7 bases respectively, with 27 bases between them. Specimen: blood. The chain joins TRBV10-3 to TRBJ2-7; tentatively, D is TRBD2 (6 bases). This clonotype was sampled from a woman in her sixties in good health. The CDR3 is CAISPELANGVGEQYF. The CDR3 coding sequence is TGTGCCATCTCCCCCGAGCTAGCGAACGGGGTAGGAGAGCAGTACTTC.